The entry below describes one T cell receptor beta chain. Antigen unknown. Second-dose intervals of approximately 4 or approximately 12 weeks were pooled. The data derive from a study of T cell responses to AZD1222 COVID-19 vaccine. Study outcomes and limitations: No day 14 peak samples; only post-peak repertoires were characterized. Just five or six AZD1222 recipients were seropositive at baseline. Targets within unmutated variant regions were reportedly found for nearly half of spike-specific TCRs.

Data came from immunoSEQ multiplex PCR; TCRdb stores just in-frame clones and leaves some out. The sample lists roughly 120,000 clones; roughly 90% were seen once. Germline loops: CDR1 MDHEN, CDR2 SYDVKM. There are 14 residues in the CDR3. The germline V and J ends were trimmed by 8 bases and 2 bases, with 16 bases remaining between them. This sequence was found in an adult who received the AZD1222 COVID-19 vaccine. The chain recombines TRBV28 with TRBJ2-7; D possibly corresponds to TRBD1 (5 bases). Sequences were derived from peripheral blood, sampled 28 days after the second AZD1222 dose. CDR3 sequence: CASLSVARAYEQYF. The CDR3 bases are TGTGCCAGCCTTTCGGTGGCCAGGGCCTACGAGCAGTACTTC. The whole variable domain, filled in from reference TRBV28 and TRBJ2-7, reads DVKVTQSSRYLVKRTGEKVFLECVQDMDHENMFWYRQDPGLGLRLIYFSYDVKMKEKGDIPEGYSVSREKKERFSLILESASTNQTSMYLCASLSVARAYEQYFGPGTRLTVT.